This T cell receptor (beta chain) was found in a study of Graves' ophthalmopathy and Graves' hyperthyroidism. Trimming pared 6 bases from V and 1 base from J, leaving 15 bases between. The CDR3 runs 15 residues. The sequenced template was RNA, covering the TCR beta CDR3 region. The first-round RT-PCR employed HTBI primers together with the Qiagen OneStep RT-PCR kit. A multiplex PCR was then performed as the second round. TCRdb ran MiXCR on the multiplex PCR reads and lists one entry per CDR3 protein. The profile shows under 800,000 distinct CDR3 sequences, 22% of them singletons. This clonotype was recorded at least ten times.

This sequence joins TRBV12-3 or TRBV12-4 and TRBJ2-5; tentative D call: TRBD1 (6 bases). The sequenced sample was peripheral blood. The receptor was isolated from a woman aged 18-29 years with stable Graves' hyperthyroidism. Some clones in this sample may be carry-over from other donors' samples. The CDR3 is CASSFAGQLQETQYF. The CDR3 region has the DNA TGTGCCAGCAGCTTCGCCGGACAGCTCCAAGAGACCCAGTACTTC.